This T cell receptor beta chain was recovered during a study of cytomegalovirus exposure and HLA in healthy donors. CDR1 and CDR2 (germline): GTSNPN, SVGIG (reference sequence). The length of the CDR3 is 13 residues. The V segment lost 3 bases and the J segment 5 bases; nucleotides outside the gene matches: 5. General study results and limits: It was reported that the classifier diagnosed cytomegalovirus status with high specificity and sensitivity in both the original and validation cohorts. The number of N-insertions in an Asian-associated ancestry cluster was reportedly below the approximately 690-donor mean in a later analysis.

PCR primers comprised 60 Vbeta and 13 Jbeta primers. Repertoires were generated with immunoSEQ multiplex PCR, while TCRdb's copy carries only in-frame clones and drops some. This sample has over 150,000 clones, with around 75% found just once. In this sample, this clone turned up a few times. Its specificity is not known. This rearrangement joins TRBV30 to TRBJ1-2; 8 bases map to TRBD1. The sequenced sample was PBMCs. The receptor comes from a man aged 25 to 45 in good health and CMV-seropositive. CDR3 bases: TGTGCCTGGAGGGAGGACAGGGTTTATGGCTACACCTTC. It yields the protein CAWREDRVYGYTF.